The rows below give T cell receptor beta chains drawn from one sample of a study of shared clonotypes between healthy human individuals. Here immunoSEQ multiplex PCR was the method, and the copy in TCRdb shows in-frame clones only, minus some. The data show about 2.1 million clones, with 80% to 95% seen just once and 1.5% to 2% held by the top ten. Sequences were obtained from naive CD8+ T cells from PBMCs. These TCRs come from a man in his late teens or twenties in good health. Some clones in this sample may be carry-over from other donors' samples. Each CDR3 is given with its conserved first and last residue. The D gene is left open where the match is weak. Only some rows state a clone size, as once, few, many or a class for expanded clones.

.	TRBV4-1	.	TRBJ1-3	CASSQVPQGIPGNTIYF	TGCGCCAGCAGCCAAGTACCCCAGGGGATCCCTGGAAACACCATATATTTT
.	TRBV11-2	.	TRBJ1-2	CASSLQGGNYGYTF	TGTGCCAGCAGCTTACAGGGAGGAAACTATGGCTACACCTTC
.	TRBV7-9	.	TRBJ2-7	CASSPPTSYEQYF	TGTGCCAGCAGCCCGCCTACCAGTTACGAGCAGTACTTC
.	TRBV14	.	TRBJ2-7	CASSPGIHEQYF	TGTGCCAGCAGCCCCGGTATCCACGAGCAGTACTTC
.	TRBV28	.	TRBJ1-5	CASSLLWNQPQHF	TGTGCCAGCAGTTTACTATGGAATCAGCCCCAGCATTTT
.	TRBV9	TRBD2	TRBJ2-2	CASSATSGAAGELFF	TGTGCCAGCAGCGCTACTAGCGGGGCCGCCGGGGAGCTGTTTTTT
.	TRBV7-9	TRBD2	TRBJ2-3	CASSSNLGLAADTQYF	TGTGCCAGCAGCTCTAATCTGGGGCTAGCGGCAGATACGCAGTATTTT
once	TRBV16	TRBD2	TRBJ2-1	CASSHPRVSGANEQFF	TGTGCCAGCAGCCACCCCAGGGTTAGCGGGGCCAATGAGCAGTTCTTC
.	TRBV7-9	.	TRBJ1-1	CASSLVILDTEAFF	TGTGCCAGCAGCTTAGTAATATTGGACACTGAAGCTTTCTTT
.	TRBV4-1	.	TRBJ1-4	CASSHRAGNEKLFF	TGCGCCAGCAGCCACAGGGCCGGTAATGAAAAACTGTTTTTT
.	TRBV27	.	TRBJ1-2	CASSGRGDSNYGYTF	TGTGCCAGCAGTGGCCGAGGGGACTCAAACTATGGCTACACCTTC
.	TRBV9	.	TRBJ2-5	CASSVWSGAETQYF	TGTGCCAGCAGCGTTTGGAGCGGCGCAGAGACCCAGTACTTC
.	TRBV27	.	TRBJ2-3	CASSLKAGTSTDTQYF	TGTGCCAGCAGTCTCAAGGCAGGGACTAGCACAGATACGCAGTATTTT
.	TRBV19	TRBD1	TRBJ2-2	CASSILDRGPNTGELFF	TGTGCCAGTAGTATACTTGACAGGGGCCCGAACACCGGGGAGCTGTTTTTT
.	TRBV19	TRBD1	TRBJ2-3	CASSRDRGYPSTDTQYF	TGTGCCAGTAGTCGGGACAGGGGATACCCTAGCACAGATACGCAGTATTTT
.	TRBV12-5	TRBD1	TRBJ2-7	CASGLQGESYEQYF	TGTGCTAGTGGTTTGCAGGGGGAATCCTACGAGCAGTACTTC
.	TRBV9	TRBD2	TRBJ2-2	CASSGAAGGRTGELFF	TGTGCCAGCAGCGGGGCAGCGGGAGGACGCACCGGGGAGCTGTTTTTT
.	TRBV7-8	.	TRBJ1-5	CASSLGIGVYNQPQHF	TGTGCCAGCAGCTTAGGTATTGGGGTTTACAATCAGCCCCAGCATTTT
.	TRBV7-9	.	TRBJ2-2	CASSLFKAAGELFF	TGTGCCAGCAGCTTATTTAAGGCCGCCGGGGAGCTGTTTTTT
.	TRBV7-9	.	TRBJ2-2	CASSLALGANTGELFF	TGTGCCAGCAGCTTAGCGCTGGGGGCGAACACCGGGGAGCTGTTTTTT
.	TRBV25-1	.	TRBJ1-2	CASSDPLTEVYGYTF	TGTGCCAGCAGTGATCCCCTGACAGAAGTCTATGGCTACACCTTC
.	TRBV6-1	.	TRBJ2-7	CASSGTTIASYEQYF	TGTGCCAGCAGTGGGACGACAATCGCTTCCTACGAGCAGTACTTC
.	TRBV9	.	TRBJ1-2	CASSVVGSNYGYTF	TGTGCCAGCAGCGTAGTTGGTTCTAACTATGGCTACACCTTC
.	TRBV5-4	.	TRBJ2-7	CASSLLGVEASYEQYF	TGTGCCAGCAGCTTGTTAGGGGTAGAGGCGAGCTACGAGCAGTACTTC
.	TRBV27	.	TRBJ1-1	CASSTAGTPPSTEAFF	TGTGCCAGCAGTACGGCCGGGACCCCCCCGAGCACTGAAGCTTTCTTT
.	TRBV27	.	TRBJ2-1	CASSKRLGSSYNEQFF	TGTGCCAGCAGTAAACGACTGGGGAGCTCCTACAATGAGCAGTTCTTC
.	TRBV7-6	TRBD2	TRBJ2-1	CASSARTLGIAGVGNEQFF	TGTGCCAGCAGCGCCAGGACACTAGGAATAGCGGGAGTCGGCAATGAGCAGTTCTTC
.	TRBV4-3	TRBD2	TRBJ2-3	CASSPRVSGGLNTQYF	TGCGCCAGCAGCCCTCGGGTTAGCGGGGGCCTGAATACGCAGTATTTT
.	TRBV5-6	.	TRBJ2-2	CASSLYRVGTGELFF	TGTGCCAGCAGCTTGTACAGGGTGGGGACCGGGGAGCTGTTTTTT
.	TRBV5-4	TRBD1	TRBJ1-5	CASKPGQYLSSNQPQHF	TGTGCCAGTAAGCCGGGACAGTATTTATCGAGCAATCAGCCCCAGCATTTT
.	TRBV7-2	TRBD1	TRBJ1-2	CASSSRDRANLNYGYTF	TGTGCCAGCAGCTCCCGGGACAGGGCCAATCTCAACTATGGCTACACCTTC
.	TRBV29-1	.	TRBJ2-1	CSAQQVSYNEQFF	TGCAGCGCCCAACAAGTATCCTACAATGAGCAGTTCTTC
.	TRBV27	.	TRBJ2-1	CASSFGEDGVYNEQFF	TGTGCCAGCAGTTTCGGGGAAGACGGCGTATACAATGAGCAGTTCTTC
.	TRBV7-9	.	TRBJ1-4	CASSPALPDGNNEKLFF	TGTGCCAGCAGCCCAGCCCTACCTGACGGGAACAATGAAAAACTGTTTTTT
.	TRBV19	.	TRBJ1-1	CASSDGKGTEAFF	TGTGCCAGTAGTGACGGAAAGGGCACTGAAGCTTTCTTT
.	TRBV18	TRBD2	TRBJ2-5	CASSPTGLLAGEETQYF	TGTGCCAGCTCCCCTACGGGTTTACTAGCGGGAGAAGAGACCCAGTACTTC
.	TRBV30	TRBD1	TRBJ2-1	CALRDRGTYNEQFF	TGTGCCCTCCGGGACAGGGGGACCTACAATGAGCAGTTCTTC
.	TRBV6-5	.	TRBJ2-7	CASSYSSGTVSDF	TGTGCCAGCAGTTACTCGAGCGGGACAGTGAGCGACTTC
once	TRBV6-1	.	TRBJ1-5	CASSEWSSNQPQHF	TGTGCCAGCAGTGAATGGTCTAGCAATCAGCCCCAGCATTTT
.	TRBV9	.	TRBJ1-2	CASSGNRVPYGYTF	TGTGCCAGCAGCGGAAACAGGGTCCCCTATGGCTACACCTTC
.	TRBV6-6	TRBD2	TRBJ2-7	CASGWSSGRAEQYF	TGTGCCAGCGGATGGTCTAGCGGGAGGGCCGAGCAGTACTTC
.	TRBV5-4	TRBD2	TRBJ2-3	CASSLLGTGGAQYTQYF	TGTGCCAGCAGCTTGTTGGGAACGGGAGGGGCGCAGTATACGCAGTATTTT
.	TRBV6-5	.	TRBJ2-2	CASSYSGENTGELFF	TGTGCCAGCAGTTACTCCGGCGAGAACACCGGGGAGCTGTTTTTT
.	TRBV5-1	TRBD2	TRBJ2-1	CASSWTSGKVDEQFF	TGCGCCAGCAGCTGGACTAGCGGGAAGGTAGATGAGCAGTTCTTC
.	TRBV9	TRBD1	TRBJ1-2	CASSVPGTGGYTF	TGTGCCAGCAGCGTACCCGGGACAGGGGGCTACACCTTC
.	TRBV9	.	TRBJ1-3	CASQTALSGNTIYF	TGTGCCAGCCAGACAGCGCTCTCTGGAAACACCATATATTTT
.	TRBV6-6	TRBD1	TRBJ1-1	CASRDRGITEAFF	TGTGCCAGCCGCGACAGGGGAATCACTGAAGCTTTCTTT
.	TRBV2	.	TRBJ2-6	CASSPGRSGANVLTF	TGTGCCAGCAGTCCCGGACGCTCTGGGGCCAACGTCCTGACTTTC
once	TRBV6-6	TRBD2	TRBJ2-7	CASSYAAGDYEQYF	TGTGCCAGCAGTTACGCGGCGGGAGACTACGAGCAGTACTTC
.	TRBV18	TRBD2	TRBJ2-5	CASSLGLAGGPWETQYF	TGTGCCAGCTCCCTCGGACTAGCGGGAGGGCCATGGGAGACCCAGTACTTC
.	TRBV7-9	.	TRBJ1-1	CASSPEFIGGNTEAFF	TGTGCCAGCAGCCCAGAGTTTATAGGGGGTAACACTGAAGCTTTCTTT
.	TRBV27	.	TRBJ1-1	CASSLTRGNTEAFF	TGTGCCAGCAGTCTGACCAGGGGGAACACTGAAGCTTTCTTT